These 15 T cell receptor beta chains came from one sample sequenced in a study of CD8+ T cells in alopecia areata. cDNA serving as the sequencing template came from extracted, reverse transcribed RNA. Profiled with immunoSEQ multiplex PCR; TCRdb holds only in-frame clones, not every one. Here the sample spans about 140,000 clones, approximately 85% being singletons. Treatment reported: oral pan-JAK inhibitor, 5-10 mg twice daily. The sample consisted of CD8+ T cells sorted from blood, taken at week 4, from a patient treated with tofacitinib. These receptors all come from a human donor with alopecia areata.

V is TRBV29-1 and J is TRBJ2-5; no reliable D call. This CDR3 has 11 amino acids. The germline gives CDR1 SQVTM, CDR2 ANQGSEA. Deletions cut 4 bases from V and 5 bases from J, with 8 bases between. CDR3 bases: TGCAGCGTTGTAACAACCGAGACCCAGTACTTC. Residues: CSVVTTETQYF.

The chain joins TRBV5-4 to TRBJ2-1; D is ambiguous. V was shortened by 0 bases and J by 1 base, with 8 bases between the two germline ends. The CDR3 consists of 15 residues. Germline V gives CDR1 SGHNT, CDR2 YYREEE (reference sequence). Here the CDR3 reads CASSLGGWSYNEQFF. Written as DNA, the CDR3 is TGTGCCAGCAGCTTGGGGGGTTGGTCCTACAATGAGCAGTTCTTC.

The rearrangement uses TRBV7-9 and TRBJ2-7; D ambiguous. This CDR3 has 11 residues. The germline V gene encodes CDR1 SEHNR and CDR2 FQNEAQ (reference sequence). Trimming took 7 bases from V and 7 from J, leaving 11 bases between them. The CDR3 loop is CASTLSGEQYF. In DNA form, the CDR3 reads TGTGCCAGCACCCTCTCTGGAGAGCAGTACTTC.

The CDR3, as DNA: TGTGCCACCAGCAGCAAAAGTCAGGCGCTGGATACGCAGTATTTT. It codes for CATSSKSQALDTQYF. The chain combines TRBV15 with TRBJ2-3; no firm D call. This CDR3 region has 15 residues. Deletions cut 3 bases from V and 6 bases from J, with 16 bases between. Germline loops: CDR1 LNHNV, CDR2 YYDKDF (reference sequence). Using reference TRBV15 and TRBJ2-3 for the parts outside the CDR3, the full variable domain is DAMVIQNPRYQVTQFGKPVTLSCSQTLNHNVMYWYQQKSSQAPKLLFHYYDKDFNNEADTPDNFQSRRPNTSFCFLDIRSPGLGDTAMYLCATSSKSQALDTQYFGPGTRLTVL.

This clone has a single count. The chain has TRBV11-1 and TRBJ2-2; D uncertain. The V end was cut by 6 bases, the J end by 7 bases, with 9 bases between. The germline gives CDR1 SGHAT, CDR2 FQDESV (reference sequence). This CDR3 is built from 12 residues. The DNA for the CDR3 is TGTGCCAGCAGACTTAGGGTCGGGGAGCTGTTTTTT. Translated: CASRLRVGELFF.

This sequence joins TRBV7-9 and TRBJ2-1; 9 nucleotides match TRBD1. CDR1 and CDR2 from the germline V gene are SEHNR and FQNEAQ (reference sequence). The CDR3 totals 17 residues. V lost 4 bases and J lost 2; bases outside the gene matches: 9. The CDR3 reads CASSSLGQGSTYNEQFF. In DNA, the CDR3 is TGTGCCAGCAGCTCCCTCGGACAGGGGTCTACCTACAATGAGCAGTTCTTC. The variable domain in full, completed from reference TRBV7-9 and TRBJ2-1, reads DTGVSQNPRHKITKRGQNVTFRCDPISEHNRLYWYRQTLGQGPEFLTYFQNEAQLEKSRLLSDRFSAERPKGSFSTLEIQRTEQGDSAMYLCASSSLGQGSTYNEQFFGPGTRLTVL.

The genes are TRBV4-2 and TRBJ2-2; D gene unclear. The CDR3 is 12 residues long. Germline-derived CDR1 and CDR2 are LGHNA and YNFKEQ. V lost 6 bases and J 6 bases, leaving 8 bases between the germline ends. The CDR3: CASRLDAGELFF. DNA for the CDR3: TGTGCCAGCAGGCTGGACGCCGGGGAGCTGTTTTTT.

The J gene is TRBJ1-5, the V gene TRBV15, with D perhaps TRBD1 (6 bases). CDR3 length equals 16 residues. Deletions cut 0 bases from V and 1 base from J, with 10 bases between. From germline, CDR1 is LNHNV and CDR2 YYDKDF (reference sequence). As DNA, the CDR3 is TGTGCCACCAGCAGAGATCGGACAGCGAGCAATCAGCCCCAGCATTTT. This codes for CATSRDRTASNQPQHF.

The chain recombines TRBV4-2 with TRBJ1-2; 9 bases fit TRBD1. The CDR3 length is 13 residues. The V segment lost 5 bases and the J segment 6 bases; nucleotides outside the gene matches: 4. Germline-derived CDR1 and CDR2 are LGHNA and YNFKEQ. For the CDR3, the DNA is TGTGCCAGCAGCACAGGACAGGGGAATGGCTACACCTTC. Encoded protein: CASSTGQGNGYTF.

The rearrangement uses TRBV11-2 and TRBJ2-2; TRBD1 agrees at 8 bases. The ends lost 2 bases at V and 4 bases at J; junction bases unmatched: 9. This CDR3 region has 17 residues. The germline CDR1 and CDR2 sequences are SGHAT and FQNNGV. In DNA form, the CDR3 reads TGTGCCAGCAGCTTAACCGGGACAGGAATGGGCACCGGGGAGCTGTTTTTT. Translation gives CASSLTGTGMGTGELFF.

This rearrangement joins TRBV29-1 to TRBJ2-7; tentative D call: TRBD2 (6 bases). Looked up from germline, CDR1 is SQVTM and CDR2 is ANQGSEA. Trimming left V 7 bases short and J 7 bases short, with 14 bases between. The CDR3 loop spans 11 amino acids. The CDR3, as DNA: TGCAGCGCTGGGGGGAATAGGGAGCAGTACTTC. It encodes CSAGGNREQYF.

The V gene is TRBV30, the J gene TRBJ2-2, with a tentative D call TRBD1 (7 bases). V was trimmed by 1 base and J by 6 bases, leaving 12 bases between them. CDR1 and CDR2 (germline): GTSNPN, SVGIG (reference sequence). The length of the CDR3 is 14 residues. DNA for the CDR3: TGTGCCTGGAGTGGACAGGGCGGGGCCGGGGAGCTGTTTTTT. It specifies CAWSGQGGAGELFF.

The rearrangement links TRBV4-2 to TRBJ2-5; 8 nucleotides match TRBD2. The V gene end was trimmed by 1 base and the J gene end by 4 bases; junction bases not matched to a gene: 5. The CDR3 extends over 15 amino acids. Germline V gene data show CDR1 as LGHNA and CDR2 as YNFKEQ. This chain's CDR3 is CASSQGRGGRETQYF. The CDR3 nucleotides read TGTGCCAGCAGCCAAGGACGGGGGGGCCGAGAGACCCAGTACTTC.

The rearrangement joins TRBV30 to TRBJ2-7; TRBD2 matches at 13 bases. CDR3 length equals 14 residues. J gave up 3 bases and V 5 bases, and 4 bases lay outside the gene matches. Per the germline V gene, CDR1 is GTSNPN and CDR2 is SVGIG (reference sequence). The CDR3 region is CAWETSGGNYEQYF. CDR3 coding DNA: TGTGCCTGGGAGACTAGCGGGGGGAACTACGAGCAGTACTTC. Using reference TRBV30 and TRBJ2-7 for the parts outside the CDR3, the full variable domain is SQTIHQWPATLVQPVGSPLSLECTVEGTSNPNLYWYRQAAGRGLQLLFYSVGIGQISSEVPQNLSASRPQDRQFILSSKKLLLSDSGFYLCAWETSGGNYEQYFGPGTRLTVT.

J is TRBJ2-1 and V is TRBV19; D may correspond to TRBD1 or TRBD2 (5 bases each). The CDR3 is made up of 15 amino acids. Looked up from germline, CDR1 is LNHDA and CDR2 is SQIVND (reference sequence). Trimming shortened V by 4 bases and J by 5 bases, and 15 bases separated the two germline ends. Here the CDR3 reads CASSTRDPVDNEQFF. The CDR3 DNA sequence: TGTGCCAGTAGTACCCGGGACCCTGTGGACAATGAGCAGTTCTTC. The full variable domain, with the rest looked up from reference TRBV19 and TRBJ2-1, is DGGITQSPKYLFRKEGQNVTLSCEQNLNHDAMYWYRQDPGQGLRLIYYSQIVNDFQKGDIAEGYSVSREKKESFPLTVTSAQKNPTAFYLCASSTRDPVDNEQFFGPGTRLTVL.